The 9 T cell receptor beta chains given below trace back to one sample, sequenced in a study of identical twins. TCRdb ran MiXCR on the 5' RACE reads and lists one entry per CDR3 protein. The sample holds 450,000 to 650,000 distinct CDR3 sequences, approximately 9.6% seen once. The same specimen was also included in a second study, on yellow fever vaccine responses in identical twins.

The sample was PBMCs. These receptors were taken from a woman between 18 and 29 years old in good health.

The chain is built from TRBV7-3 and TRBJ2-5; D gene uncertain. Germline CDR1 reads SGHTA; CDR2 reads FQGTGA. Trimming took off 1 base at V and 1 base at J, with 4 bases between the two ends. The CDR3 has 13 amino acids. CDR3 nucleotide sequence: TGTGCCAGCAGCTTAAACACCCAAGAGACCCAGTACTTC. It yields the protein CASSLNTQETQYF. Filled out from reference TRBV7-3 and TRBJ2-5, the complete variable domain reads GAGVSQTPSNKVTEKGKYVELRCDPISGHTALYWYRQSLGQGPEFLIYFQGTGAADDSGLPNDRFFAVRPEGSVSTLKIQRTERGDSAVYLCASSLNTQETQYFGPGTRLLVL.

This clonotype has a handful of counts. This chain uses TRBV11-2 with TRBJ2-7, with D possibly being TRBD1 (6 bases). This CDR3 has 15 amino acids. With 1 base removed from V and 2 bases from J, the gap between germline ends came to 12 bases. Germline V gene sequence: CDR1 SGHAT, CDR2 FQNNGV. This CDR3 reads CASSLGTELTYEQYF. DNA of the CDR3: TGTGCCAGCAGCTTAGGGACAGAGTTAACCTACGAGCAGTACTTC.

This clonotype showed up many times. V and J are TRBV18 and TRBJ1-1; D perhaps matches TRBD1 (5 bases). There are 15 residues in the CDR3. V shed 5 bases and J shed 3 bases, with 16 bases lying between them. Germline values: CDR1 KGHSH, CDR2 LQKENI. The CDR3 DNA follows: TGTGCCAGCTCAACACTGATTTCAGGGTACACTGAAGCTTTCTTT. Protein product: CASSTLISGYTEAFF. Filled out from reference TRBV18 and TRBJ1-1, the complete variable domain reads NAGVMQNPRHLVRRRGQEARLRCSPMKGHSHVYWYRQLPEEGLKFMVYLQKENIIDESGMPKERFSAEFPKEGPSILRIQQVVRGDSAAYFCASSTLISGYTEAFFGQGTRLTVV.

This clonotype was counted ten times or more. The CDR3 region is CASSLVASGRAGEQFF. The DNA for the CDR3 is TGTGCCAGCAGTTTAGTCGCTAGCGGGAGGGCCGGCGAGCAGTTCTTC. The genes are TRBV28 and TRBJ2-1; 12 nucleotides agree with TRBD2. Trimming removed 2 bases from V and 10 bases from J; junction bases left unmatched: 9. CDR1 MDHEN and CDR2 SYDVKM come from the germline V gene. CDR3 length: 16 amino acids.

This rearrangement joins TRBV12-3 or TRBV12-4 to TRBJ2-3; 8 nucleotides agree with TRBD2. The junction had 8 bases not matched to a gene; V was cut back by 7 bases and J by 5 bases. The CDR3 extends over 14 amino acids. The CDR3 coding sequence is TGTGCCAGCACTCGAGGACTAGCACAAGATACGCAGTATTTT. This encodes CASTRGLAQDTQYF.

A word on this clonotype: A junction end diverges from the germline sequence, so it may reflect a read error. The rearrangement joins TRBV20-1 to TRBJ2-1, with 11 bases lining up with TRBD2. CDR1 is DFQATT, CDR2 SNEGSKA, per germline (reference sequence). This CDR3 has 16 amino acids. The CDR3 DNA is TGCTGTGCTAGACCTAGCGGGAGGAAGACCTACAATGAGCAGTTCTTC. Protein: CCARPSGRKTYNEQFF.

This clonotype has a handful of counts. The rearrangement uses TRBV6-6 and TRBJ1-2; no reliable D call. This CDR3 has 11 residues. Trimming removed 6 bases at V and 4 bases at J, with 6 bases between. Germline values: CDR1 MNHNY, CDR2 SVGAGI (reference sequence). This CDR3 is CASRSLYGYTF. The CDR3 DNA reads as TGTGCCAGCAGGAGCCTCTATGGCTACACCTTC.

V is TRBV2 and J is TRBJ2-3, with D possibly being TRBD2 (6 bases). Trimming removed 5 bases at V and 2 bases at J, with 14 bases between. Germline V gene lookup returns CDR1 SNHLY and CDR2 FYNNEI. CDR3 size: 15 residues. The CDR3 DNA follows: TGTGCCAGCAGTCGAAGGGACTCCCTCACAGATACGCAGTATTTT. As protein: CASSRRDSLTDTQYF.

Ten or more counts support this clonotype. The chain has TRBV6-1 and TRBJ2-1; 8 positions agree with TRBD1. Germline trimming cut 3 bases from V and 8 bases from J; bases unmatched to any gene: 6. The CDR3 spans 14 residues. Looked up from germline, CDR1 is MNHNS and CDR2 is SASEGT. The CDR3 is CASSDRGLGDEQFF. The CDR3 DNA follows: TGTGCCAGCAGTGACAGGGGGCTTGGCGATGAGCAGTTCTTC.